This T cell receptor beta chain is from a study of blood T cell repertoires in COVID-19. Study-level information: Specimens from acute and convalescent COVID-19 originated in the United States, Italy and Spain. Nucleic acid was either cDNA or gDNA, and it came from T cells, B-cell-depleted T cells, or PBMCs.

The authors' processing: Reference gene primers were amplified, and this amplification served to estimate nucleated cell counts. Repertoires were generated with immunoSEQ multiplex PCR, while TCRdb's copy carries only in-frame clones and drops some. The D gene and trimming were derived from the DNA, and the V and J assignments and clone size from that table. The sample lists about 110,000 clones, around 76% occurring once. Unmatched junction bases numbered 4, after V lost 1 base and J lost 5 bases. There are 14 residues in the CDR3. Germline CDR1 reads KGHSH; CDR2 reads LQKENI. The chain couples TRBV18 to TRBJ2-7, with 8 bases aligning to TRBD1. What was sequenced was peripheral blood. This sequence was found in an older woman with acute or convalescent COVID-19. CDR3 nucleotides: TGTGCCAGCTCACCACGGGCAGGGGGCGACGAGCAGTACTTC. Translation gives CASSPRAGGDEQYF.